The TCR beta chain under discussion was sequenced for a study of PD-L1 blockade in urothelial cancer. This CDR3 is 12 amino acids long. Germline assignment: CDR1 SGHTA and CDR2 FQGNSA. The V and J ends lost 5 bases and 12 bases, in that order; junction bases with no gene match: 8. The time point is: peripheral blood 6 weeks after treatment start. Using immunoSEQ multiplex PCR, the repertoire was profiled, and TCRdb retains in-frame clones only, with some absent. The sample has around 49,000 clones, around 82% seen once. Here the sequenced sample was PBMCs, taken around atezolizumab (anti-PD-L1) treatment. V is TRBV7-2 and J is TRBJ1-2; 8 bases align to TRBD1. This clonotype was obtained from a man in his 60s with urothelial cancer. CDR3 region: CASSTRYRGNTF. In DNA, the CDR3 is TGTGCCAGCAGCACCCGATACAGGGGGAACACCTTC.